Presented here are 8 T cell receptor beta chains from one specimen sequenced in a study of shared clonotypes between healthy human individuals. Profiling relied on immunoSEQ multiplex PCR, and the TCRdb table lists in-frame clones only, not all of them. The top ten clones hold about 1.7% of a sample with approximately 740,000 clones, approximately 74% of them seen once. The specimen sequenced was memory CD4+ T cells sorted from blood. Subset in this sample: CD45RA-negative fraction. These receptors were obtained from a woman aged 25 to 45 in good health.

J is TRBJ2-1 and V is TRBV11-3; either TRBD1 or TRBD2 may fit D (5 bases each). The germline V gene has CDR1 SGHNT and CDR2 YENEEA. V was pared by 5 bases and J by 5 bases, with 13 bases between. The CDR3 spans 14 residues. CDR3 in DNA: TGTGCCAGCAGCCTCTCCGGGGCTAACAATGAGCAGTTCTTC. Its translation is CASSLSGANNEQFF.

The chain recombines TRBV6-5 with TRBJ1-1; 8 positions match TRBD1. The CDR3 runs 14 residues. Germline CDR1 MNHEY, CDR2 SVGAGI. Trimming took 5 bases from V and 6 from J; bases not matched to a gene: 8. CDR3 residues: CASSGRTGQPEAFF. The CDR3 coding sequence is TGTGCCAGCAGTGGCCGGACAGGGCAACCTGAAGCTTTCTTT.

The chain employs TRBV28 and TRBJ2-2; D remains unclear. The CDR3 runs 14 residues. Trimming removed 10 bases from V and 6 bases from J, with 18 bases in between. The germline gives CDR1 MDHEN, CDR2 SYDVKM. The CDR3 nucleotides are TGTGCCACCCGACATGTGGTTCTCGCCGGGGAGCTGTTTTTT. This sequence encodes CATRHVVLAGELFF.

This chain connects TRBV2 to TRBJ2-4; 7 bases map to TRBD1. Per germline, CDR1 SNHLY and CDR2 FYNNEI. The CDR3 is made up of 14 amino acids. Trimming removed 7 bases from V and 2 bases from J; junction bases left unmatched: 5. The CDR3 protein is CASITDRSKNIQYF. The CDR3 region has the DNA TGTGCCAGCATCACGGACAGGTCCAAAAACATTCAGTACTTC.

This clone turned up a few times. J is TRBJ1-4 and V is TRBV7-9, with 10 bases aligning to TRBD1. Losses at the gene ends were 5 bases for V and 6 bases for J; bases not matched to a gene: 9. The CDR3 totals 16 residues. Germline values: CDR1 SEHNR, CDR2 FQNEAQ (reference sequence). CDR3 residues: CASSNNPGTGDEKLFF. CDR3 sequence (DNA): TGTGCCAGCAGCAACAATCCCGGGACAGGGGATGAAAAACTGTTTTTT.

The chain is built from TRBV6-5 and TRBJ2-6, with D perhaps matching TRBD1 (6 bases). CDR3 size: 16 residues. The germline V gene encodes CDR1 MNHEY and CDR2 SVGAGI. The germline V and J ends were trimmed by 3 bases and 0 bases, with 9 bases remaining between them. CDR3: CASSYRTVSGANVLTF. CDR3 in DNA: TGTGCCAGCAGTTATAGGACAGTCTCTGGGGCCAACGTCCTGACTTTC.

This chain joins TRBV27 and TRBJ1-4; 7 bases fit TRBD1. With 6 bases clipped from V and 8 bases from J, the junction kept 6 bases outside the gene matches. Germline CDR1 is MNHEY and CDR2 is SMNVEV (reference sequence). This CDR3 is built from 13 residues. CDR3 protein: CASSYRGGEKLFF. CDR3 nucleotides: TGTGCCAGCAGCTACAGGGGTGGCGAAAAACTGTTTTTT.

This rearrangement joins TRBV7-7 to TRBJ2-1, with 10 bases matching TRBD2. The CDR3 is made up of 15 amino acids. V shed 1 base, J shed 8 bases, and the junction held 5 bases outside the gene matches. Germline V gene lookup returns CDR1 SSHAT and CDR2 FNYEAQ (reference sequence). The CDR3 region is CASSLVAGGVDEQFF. The CDR3 DNA sequence: TGTGCCAGCAGCTTAGTAGCGGGAGGAGTCGATGAGCAGTTCTTC.